This T cell receptor beta chain was retrieved from a study of cytomegalovirus exposure and HLA in healthy donors (dated by TCRdb to 2016 to 2017). Notes on the research overall: In an earlier analysis of about 560 of the donors, about 270 Gb of sequence data and 95 million to 130 million unique TCR beta sequences from about 190 million T cells were reported. Among about 400 genotyped donors of the cohort, an average of approximately 220,000 unique TCR beta nucleotide sequences was sequenced per donor, of which roughly 18% were non-productive. Along with the roughly 700-subject first cohort, a separate validation cohort of 120 different subjects was used. Alongside the repertoire data, information on donor age, sex, ethnicity and CMV serostatus was compiled. The number of typed donors differed by locus: roughly 620-640 for A, B, C, DRB1 and DQB1; 500 to 550 for DQA1; some 590 for DPA1; and some 450 for DPB1. Class I and class II HLA loci were covered by the typing at four-digit resolution. About 300 gigabases of sequencing data and around 88 million unique TCR sequences made up an early release that covered about 640 HLA-typed donors. The study aimed to test whether cataloging public T cell receptors could reveal signatures of past pathogen exposure. The T cell repertoires of 666 subjects were profiled by immunosequencing and related to cytomegalovirus serostatus. In a later genetic analysis, genome-wide SNP genotypes for 398 of the 666 donors were used, and that subset was treated as a discovery cohort. An earlier analysis of more than 450 of the donors used high-throughput TCR beta sequencing to judge whether each TCR beta V gene segment behaved as functional or pseudogenic. Several DR-DQ haplotypes were handled as single units for association and clustering, since linkage in the cohort was strong. To predict cytomegalovirus infection status, the study brought together high-throughput TCR immunosequencing, statistical association of individual TCRs with disease status, and machine learning. A later analysis re-examined previously published TCR beta repertoires from more than 600 donors and added high-resolution HLA genotyping to investigate patterns of TCR occurrence. Among the roughly 370 genotyped donors, about 85% belonged to the genetic ancestry cluster associated with self-reported Caucasian donors. All discovery cohort repertoires had been generated on a single sequencing platform. Rather than drawing on any new phenotypic data, the later analysis identified candidate immune exposures from TCR beta sequences and the way those sequences occurred across donors. Summary of the overall study and its limitations: The sequencing pipeline was judged likely to have produced a cluster of highly shared sequence variants as a technical artifact. Three of the identified cytomegalovirus-associated TCR beta chains were confirmed in vitro to be specific for cytomegalovirus antigens. A further reported finding was that TCR beta sequences accurately predicted the HLA-A and HLA-B alleles for most subjects in the first cohort. Sequencing depth was assumed to be roughly uniform across donors in the presence/absence analyses, though that assumption may not hold. In a later analysis, HLA-associated TCR beta chains were found to be more clonally expanded and to have lower generation probabilities than equally common non-associated chains. A later genetic analysis reported fewer N-insertions in productive TCRs among donors in an Asian-associated ancestry cluster than the approximately 700-donor mean. When HLA alleles, especially DR and DQ, strongly co-occurred, attributing TCR associations to individual alleles was difficult. Because counts were too low, seventeen rarely observed V segments, including chromosome 9 orphons, were excluded from the earlier analysis of around 590 of the donors. In a later analysis, TCR association rates were found to vary across HLA loci, with the most associated TCRs seen for DRB1 alleles and the fewest for HLA-C alleles. The cohort was sequenced for TCR beta chains only, and without alpha or paired-chain data the features that could be detected were limited. Cytomegalovirus status was reported to be diagnosed by the classifier with high specificity and sensitivity in both the original and validation cohorts. In the study, 150 to 200 TCR beta chains were listed as associated with cytomegalovirus. The authors suggested that the approach could potentially be extended to other disease states and immunological phenotypes. Correlated functional status among segregating V segments might be attributable to linkage disequilibrium, but an unknown experimental factor could not be ruled out. Because HLA typing was unavailable for some donors at each locus, only the typed subset was used in association tests. V-gene and J-gene trimming of TCR beta chains was associated with a missense DCLRE1C variant in a later genetic analysis, and the association was replicated in an independent cohort. At a false discovery rate of 0.05, a later analysis linked around 17,000 TCR beta sequences to specific HLA alleles. According to a later analysis, parvovirus B19, influenza, CMV and Epstein-Barr virus appeared linked to several top co-occurrence clusters. While some public TCRs were present in many individuals, most TCR sequences turned up only very rarely across donors. Most CMV-associated TCR beta chains appeared to be HLA-restricted in a later analysis, and the HLA associations seemed to be driven largely by CMV exposure. An earlier analysis of approximately 530 of the donors showed that most TCR beta V segments appeared in productive rearrangements either about 87% or about 30% of the time, which broadly matched IMGT annotations. The only immune exposure information available for the cohort was CMV serostatus.

Receptor libraries were prepared by the immunoSEQ multiplex PCR assay. For the multiplex PCR, a mixture combining 60 forward primers for TCR Vbeta segments and 13 reverse primers for TCR Jbeta segments was used. Amplification of the CDR3 region of rearranged TCR beta genes was performed with a multiplex PCR assay on genomic DNA. Amplified TCR beta libraries were sequenced as 87-base-pair reads on the Illumina HiSeq System. Per the original workflow: A later analysis counted about 80 million unique TCR beta chains across the roughly 700 repertoires, and some 11 million of these chains were shared by at least two donors. Raw reads were error-corrected and collapsed into unique sequences by a nearest-neighbor algorithm in which closely related sequences were merged to remove PCR and sequencing errors. Alignment of CDR3 sequences to IMGT reference sequences was used to assign V, D and J gene segments. For a sequence to be retained, at least a six-nucleotide match to both a V gene segment and a J gene segment was required. A rearrangement counted as productive if the CDR3 had no stop codons and remained in frame with V and J, and every other rearrangement counted as non-productive. Following IMGT convention, CDR3 was defined as the stretch from the second conserved V-encoded cysteine to the conserved J-encoded phenylalanine. The earlier analysis of fewer than 700 of the donors excluded sequences that lacked an unambiguous match to a single V gene segment. In an earlier analysis of 587 of the donors, a V segment was called functional when productive rearrangements were above 56.7%, and segregating when the standard deviation between donors exceeded 5%. A statistical classification framework was developed to diagnose cytomegalovirus status using the catalog of TCR beta chain sequences. In a later analysis, TCR nucleotide sequences were compared against IMGT/GENE-DB human TR gene sequences so that V and J genes could be assigned. A later analysis assigned CDR3 sequences and most-parsimonious VDJ recombination scenarios with the TCRdist pipeline. In a later analysis, every TCR beta chain was defined by the combination of its CDR3 amino acid sequence and its V-gene family, and reads without a unique V-gene family were dropped. As a way to deal with suspected cross-contamination and a sequencing artifact, a later analysis dropped approximately 590 nucleotide sequences that were highly shared and had low generation probability. In a later analysis, a clonal expansion index was calculated for each public chain from normalized within-repertoire ranks of inferred template counts. In a later analysis, generation probabilities were computed with a VDJ recombination model fitted to out-of-frame rearrangements, and the resulting probabilities were checked against IGoR. In a later analysis, TCR-TCR, TCR-HLA and TCR-CMV co-occurrence was scored with hypergeometric tests, and a repertoire-size bias correction was applied to TCR pairs. To estimate false discovery rates, a later analysis permuted the HLA or CMV assignments 20 times. In a later analysis, co-occurring TCRs were grouped using DBSCAN, with TCRdist sequence similarity added in when clustering inside HLA-allele-positive subsets. Repertoires with fewer than 30,000 or more than 120,000 public chains, plus five repertoires with anomalous nucleotide sharing, were excluded from co-occurrence clustering. TCRdb stores this immuneACCESS table with in-frame sequences only. Part of the clones is absent; in the studies checked, under half of the shortfall reflects unresolved V genes, and no reason is known for the rest. That table furnishes V, J and clone size, whereas the DNA furnished D and trimming. Present in this sample are 180,000 or so clones, approximately 86% of which were seen just once. The ten largest clones capture roughly 0.33% of the sample.

On this clone: Its antigen remains undetermined. Per-base quality was not reported, and no clone a single base away is much larger than it.

The cohort comprised fewer than 750 healthy bone marrow donors. All cohort members were sampled while nominally healthy, although unrecorded immune exposures were likely present. The donor was CMV seronegative and belonged to the group of more than 300 seronegative cohort members. Every donor gave a peripheral blood sample, and the peripheral blood mononuclear cells from that sample were used for TCR beta sequencing. Genomic DNA extraction from the blood cell samples was performed with the Qiagen DNeasy Blood Extraction Kit. The clonotype was recovered from a woman aged 25 to 39 in good health and CMV-seronegative. Sequencing was carried out using PBMCs.

The sequenced DNA: TGTGCCAGTAGTCGACAGGGGAGGGCAACAGATACGCAGTATTTT. This translates into CASSRQGRATDTQYF. The V and J genes are TRBV19 and TRBJ2-3; TRBD1 might be the D gene, on 8 matching bases. Based on the germline V gene (reference sequence), the CDR1 and CDR2 sequences are LNHDA and SQIVND. The CDR3 goes from the cysteine to the phenylalanine over 15 residues. Only the CDR3 DNA stays, 45 bases, in frame from base 1. V gives up 5 bases and J gives up 3 bases, and the segment between their germline ends measures 15 bases.